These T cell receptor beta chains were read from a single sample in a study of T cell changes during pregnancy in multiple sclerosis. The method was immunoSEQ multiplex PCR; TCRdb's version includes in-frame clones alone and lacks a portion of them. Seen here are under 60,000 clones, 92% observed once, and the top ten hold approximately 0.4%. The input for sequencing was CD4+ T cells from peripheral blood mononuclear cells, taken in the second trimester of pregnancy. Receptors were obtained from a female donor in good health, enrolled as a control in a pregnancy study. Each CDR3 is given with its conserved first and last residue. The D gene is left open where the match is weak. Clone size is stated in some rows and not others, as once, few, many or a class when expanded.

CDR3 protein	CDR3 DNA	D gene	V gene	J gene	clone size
CASSEVKGDGYTF	TGTGCCAGCAGTGAAGTTAAGGGGGATGGCTACACCTTT	-	TRBV6-1	TRBJ1-2	-
CASSLARQGKNEKLFF	TGTGCCAGCTCCCTCGCAAGACAGGGGAAGAATGAAAAACTGTTTTTT	TRBD1	TRBV18	TRBJ1-4	-
CASSYLTGPNTEAFF	TGCGCCAGCAGCTATTTGACAGGGCCCAACACTGAAGCTTTCTTT	TRBD1	TRBV5-1	TRBJ1-1	-
CASSVGDRSPKDEAFF	TGTGCCAGCAGCGTGGGGGACAGGTCGCCTAAAGATGAAGCTTTCTTT	TRBD1	TRBV2	TRBJ1-1	-
CASSLGAGGRADTQYF	TGTGCCAGCAGCTTAGGAGCGGGGGGGCGTGCAGATACGCAGTATTTT	TRBD2	TRBV7-3	TRBJ2-3	-
CASSQPGQGNEKLFF	TGTGCCAGCAGCCAACCGGGACAGGGCAATGAAAAACTGTTTTTT	TRBD1	TRBV4-2	TRBJ1-4	-
CASGDNEQFF	TGTGCCAGCGGAGACAATGAGCAGTTCTTC	-	TRBV7-2	TRBJ2-1	once
CARTGTSGGDTQYF	TGTGCCAGGACCGGGACTAGCGGGGGGGATACGCAGTATTTT	TRBD2	TRBV2	TRBJ2-3	once
CASSERGRGEKLFF	TGTGCCAGCAGTGAACGGGGAAGGGGGGAAAAACTGTTTTTT	-	TRBV2	TRBJ1-4	-
CASSPLGANTEAFF	TGTGCCAGTAGCCCACTAGGTGCGAACACTGAAGCTTTCTTT	-	TRBV19	TRBJ1-1	-
CASSIRTGGGQPQHF	TGTGCCAGCAGTATACGGACAGGGGGAGGTCAGCCCCAGCATTTT	TRBD1	TRBV6-6	TRBJ1-5	-
CASSPSPSGGPEQFF	TGTGCCAGCAGCCCTTCCCCTAGCGGGGGGCCAGAGCAGTTCTTC	TRBD2	TRBV5-6	TRBJ2-1	-
CASSRPRGQTYEQYF	TGTGCCAGCAGCCGACCCCGTGGACAGACCTACGAGCAGTACTTC	-	TRBV4-2	TRBJ2-7	once
CSVVRDTQYF	TGCAGCGTTGTCAGGGATACGCAGTATTTT	-	TRBV29-1	TRBJ2-3	once
CASSPDGGSNYGYTF	TGCGCCAGCAGCCCCGATGGAGGGTCTAACTATGGCTACACCTTC	-	TRBV5-1	TRBJ1-2	-
CASSLEADTEQYF	TGCGCCAGCAGCTTGGAGGCAGACACCGAGCAGTACTTC	-	TRBV5-1	TRBJ2-7	-
CASSPGATTEAFF	TGTGCCAGCAGCCCAGGTGCAACAACTGAAGCTTTCTTT	-	TRBV9	TRBJ1-1	-
CASSPDRGRDQPQHF	TGTGCCAGCAGCCCGGACAGGGGGCGCGATCAGCCCCAGCATTTT	TRBD1	TRBV27	TRBJ1-5	-
CASSRTGAGAEAFF	TGTGCCAGTAGTCGGACAGGGGCGGGGGCTGAAGCTTTCTTT	TRBD1	TRBV19	TRBJ1-1	-
CASSPIVRGGYTEAFF	TGTGCCAGCAGCCCGATTGTAAGGGGTGGGTACACTGAAGCTTTCTTT	-	TRBV7-8	TRBJ1-1	-
CASSPQGAQGYTF	TGTGCCAGCAGCCCACAGGGGGCGCAAGGCTACACCTTC	TRBD1	TRBV7-2	TRBJ1-2	-
CASSMTGKPYGYTF	TGTGCCAGCAGCATGACAGGGAAACCCTATGGCTACACCTTC	TRBD1	TRBV13	TRBJ1-2	-
CATNNLGLNEKLFF	TGTGCCACCAATAATCTTGGGCTTAATGAAAAACTGTTTTTT	-	TRBV18	TRBJ1-4	-
CASSPLGRGSYEQYF	TGTGCCAGCAGCCCACTCGGGCGGGGATCCTACGAGCAGTACTTC	-	TRBV7-9	TRBJ2-7	-
CASSPRDGTGELFF	TGTGCCAGCTCACCGCGGGACGGCACCGGGGAGCTGTTTTTT	-	TRBV18	TRBJ2-2	-
CASNNVQGVGSPLHF	TGTGCCAGCAACAACGTACAGGGCGTGGGGTCACCCCTCCACTTT	-	TRBV2	TRBJ1-6	-
CASSEHAGETEAFF	TGTGCCAGCAGTGAACATGCAGGGGAGACTGAAGCTTTCTTT	-	TRBV25-1	TRBJ1-1	-
CASSSSGNTEAFF	TGTGCCAGTAGTTCTTCAGGGAACACTGAAGCTTTCTTT	-	TRBV19	TRBJ1-1	-
CASSLIPGQKDNNYGYTF	TGTGCCAGCAGCTTAATCCCCGGACAGAAAGACAATAACTATGGCTACACCTTC	-	TRBV5-6	TRBJ1-2	once
CASGMGGMDEQYF	TGTGCCAGCGGGATGGGCGGGATGGACGAGCAGTACTTC	-	TRBV9	TRBJ2-7	-
CASSVVTGDGYTF	TGTGCCAGCAGTGTCGTGACAGGGGATGGCTACACCTTC	TRBD1	TRBV6-1	TRBJ1-2	-
CAISGGGRNEKLFF	TGTGCCATCAGTGGAGGGGGCAGGAATGAAAAACTGTTTTTT	TRBD1	TRBV10-3	TRBJ1-4	once
CASSLAGQGYEAFF	TGTGCCAGCAGCTTGGCCGGACAGGGCTATGAAGCTTTCTTT	TRBD1	TRBV5-6	TRBJ1-1	-
CASSLKQGGTQYF	TGTGCCAGCAGTTTAAAACAGGGAGGGACGCAGTATTTT	-	TRBV7-2	TRBJ2-3	-
CATSRVRLNTGELFF	TGTGCCACCAGCAGAGTGAGACTGAACACCGGGGAGCTGTTTTTT	-	TRBV15	TRBJ2-2	once
CASTQGSSYNEQFF	TGTGCCAGCACCCAGGGGAGTTCCTACAATGAGCAGTTCTTC	-	TRBV7-8	TRBJ2-1	-
CASSLRGRFPAPQETQYF	TGTGCCAGCAGCCTCAGGGGGCGGTTCCCTGCCCCGCAAGAGACCCAGTACTTC	TRBD1	TRBV5-6	TRBJ2-5	-
CASSRGVQETQYF	TGTGCCAGCAGCCGGGGGGTCCAAGAGACCCAGTACTTC	-	TRBV14	TRBJ2-5	once
CAISRRDRVFTEAFF	TGTGCCATCAGTCGGCGGGACAGGGTATTCACTGAAGCTTTCTTT	TRBD1	TRBV10-3	TRBJ1-1	-